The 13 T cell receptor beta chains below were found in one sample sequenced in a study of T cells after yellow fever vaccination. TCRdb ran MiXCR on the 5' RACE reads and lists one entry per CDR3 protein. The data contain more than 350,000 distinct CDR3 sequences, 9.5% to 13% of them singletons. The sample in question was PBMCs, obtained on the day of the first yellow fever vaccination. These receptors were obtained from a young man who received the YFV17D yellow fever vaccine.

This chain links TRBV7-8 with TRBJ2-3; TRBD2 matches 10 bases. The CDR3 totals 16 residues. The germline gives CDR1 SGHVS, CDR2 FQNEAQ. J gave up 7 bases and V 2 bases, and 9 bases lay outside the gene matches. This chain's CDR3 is CASSLTSGVPRYTQYF. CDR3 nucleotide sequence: TGTGCCAGCAGCTTAACTAGCGGGGTTCCTAGGTATACGCAGTATTTT.

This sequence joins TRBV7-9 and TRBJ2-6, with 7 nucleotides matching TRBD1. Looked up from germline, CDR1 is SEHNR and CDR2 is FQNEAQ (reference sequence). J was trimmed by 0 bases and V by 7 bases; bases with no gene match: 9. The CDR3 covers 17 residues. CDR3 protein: CASTNDREDSGANVLTF. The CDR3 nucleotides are TGTGCCAGCACCAACGACAGGGAAGACTCTGGGGCCAACGTCCTGACTTTC.

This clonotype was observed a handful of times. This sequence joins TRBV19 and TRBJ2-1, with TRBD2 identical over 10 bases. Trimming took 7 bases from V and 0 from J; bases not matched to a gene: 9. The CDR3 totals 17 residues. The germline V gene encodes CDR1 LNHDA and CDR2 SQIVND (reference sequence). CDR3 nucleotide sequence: TGTGCCAGTAAGGAGCGGGGGGGGGCCCGCTCCTACAATGAGCAGTTCTTC. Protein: CASKERGGARSYNEQFF.

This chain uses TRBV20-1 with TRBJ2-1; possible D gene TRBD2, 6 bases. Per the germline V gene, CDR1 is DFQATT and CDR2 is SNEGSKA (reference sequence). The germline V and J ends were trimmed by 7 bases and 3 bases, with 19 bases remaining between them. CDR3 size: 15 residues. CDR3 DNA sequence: TGCAGTGTTATCCGGAGGGGACTCCTCTACAATGAGCAGTTCTTC. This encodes CSVIRRGLLYNEQFF.

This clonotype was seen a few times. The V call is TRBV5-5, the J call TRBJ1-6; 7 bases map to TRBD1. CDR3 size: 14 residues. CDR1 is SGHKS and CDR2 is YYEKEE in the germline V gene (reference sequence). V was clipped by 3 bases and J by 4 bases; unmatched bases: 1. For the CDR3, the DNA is TGTGCCAGCAGCTCGGGACAGTATAATTCACCCCTCCACTTT. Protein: CASSSGQYNSPLHF.

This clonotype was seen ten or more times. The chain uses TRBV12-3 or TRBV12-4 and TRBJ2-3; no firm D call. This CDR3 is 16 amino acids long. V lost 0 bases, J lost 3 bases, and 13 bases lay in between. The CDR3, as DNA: TGTGCCAGCAGTTTAGCGCTGGATGGGGTAACAGATACGCAGTATTTT. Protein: CASSLALDGVTDTQYF.

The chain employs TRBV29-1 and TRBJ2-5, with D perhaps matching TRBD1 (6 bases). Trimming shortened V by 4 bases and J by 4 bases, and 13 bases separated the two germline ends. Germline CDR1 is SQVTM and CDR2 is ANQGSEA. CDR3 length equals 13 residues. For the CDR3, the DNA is TGCAGCGTTGTAGAGGGGGTCGGAGAGACCCAGTACTTC. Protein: CSVVEGVGETQYF. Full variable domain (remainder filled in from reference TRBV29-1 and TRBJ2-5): SAVISQKPSRDICQRGTSLTIQCQVDSQVTMMFWYRQQPGQSLTLIATANQGSEATYESGFVIDKFPISRPNLTFSTLTVSNMSPEDSSIYLCSVVEGVGETQYFGPGTRLLVL.

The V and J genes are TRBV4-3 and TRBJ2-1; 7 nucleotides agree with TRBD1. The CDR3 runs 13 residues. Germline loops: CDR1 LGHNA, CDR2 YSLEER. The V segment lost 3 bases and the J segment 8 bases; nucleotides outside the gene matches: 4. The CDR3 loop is CASSQDRRYEQFF. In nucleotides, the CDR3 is TGCGCCAGCAGCCAGGACAGGAGGTATGAGCAGTTCTTC.

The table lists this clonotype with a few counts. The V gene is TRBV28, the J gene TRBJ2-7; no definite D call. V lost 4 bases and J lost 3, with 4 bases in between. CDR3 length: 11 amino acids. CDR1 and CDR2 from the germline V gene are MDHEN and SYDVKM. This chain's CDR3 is CASSSYYEQYV. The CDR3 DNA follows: TGTGCCAGCAGTTCCTACTACGAGCAGTACGTC.

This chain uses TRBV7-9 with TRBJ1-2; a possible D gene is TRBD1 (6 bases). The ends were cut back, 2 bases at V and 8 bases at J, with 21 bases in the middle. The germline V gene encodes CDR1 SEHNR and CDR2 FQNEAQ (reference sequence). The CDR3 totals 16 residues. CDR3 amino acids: CASSLTSWGRLGGYTF. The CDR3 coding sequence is TGTGCCAGCAGCTTAACATCCTGGGGGCGCTTAGGGGGCTACACCTTC.

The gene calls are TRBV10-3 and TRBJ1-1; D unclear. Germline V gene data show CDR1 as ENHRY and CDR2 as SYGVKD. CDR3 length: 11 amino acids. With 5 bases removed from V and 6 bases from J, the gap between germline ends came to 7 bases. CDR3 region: CAISSGAEAFF. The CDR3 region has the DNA TGTGCCATCAGTTCCGGAGCTGAAGCTTTCTTT.

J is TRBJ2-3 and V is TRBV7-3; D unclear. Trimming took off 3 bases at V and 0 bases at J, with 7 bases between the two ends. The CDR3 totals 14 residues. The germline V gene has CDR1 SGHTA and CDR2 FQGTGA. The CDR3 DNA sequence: TGTGCCAGCAGCTTTTTCTCTAGCACAGATACGCAGTATTTT. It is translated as CASSFFSSTDTQYF.

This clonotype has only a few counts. The CDR3 DNA is TGTGCCAGCAGCACCAGAGACAGCTCTGGAAACACCATATATTTT. This translates into CASSTRDSSGNTIYF. The rearrangement links TRBV21-1 to TRBJ1-3. TRBV21-1 is labeled a pseudogene. The CDR3 is made up of 15 amino acids.